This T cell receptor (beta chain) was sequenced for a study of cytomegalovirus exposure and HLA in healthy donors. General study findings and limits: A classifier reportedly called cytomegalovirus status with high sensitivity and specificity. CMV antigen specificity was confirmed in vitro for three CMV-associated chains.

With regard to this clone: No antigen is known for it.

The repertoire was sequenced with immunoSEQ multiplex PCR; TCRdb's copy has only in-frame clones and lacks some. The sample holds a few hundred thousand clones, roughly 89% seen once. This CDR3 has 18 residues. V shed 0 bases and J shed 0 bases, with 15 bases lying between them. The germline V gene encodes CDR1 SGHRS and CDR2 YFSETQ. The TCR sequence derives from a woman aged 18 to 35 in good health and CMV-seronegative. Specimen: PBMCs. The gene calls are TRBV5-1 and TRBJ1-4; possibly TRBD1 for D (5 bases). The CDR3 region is CASSLGAGGTATNEKLFF. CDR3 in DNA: TGCGCCAGCAGCTTGGGGGCCGGGGGGACGGCAACTAATGAAAAACTGTTTTTT.